This TCR beta chain stems from a study of T-cell reconstitution after alpha-beta-depleted transplantation in children. As regards this clonotype: Its target is not known.

A library of TCRbeta sequences, prepared with unique molecular identifiers, was generated. TCRdb re-derived calls from the PCR reads in MiXCR, one entry per CDR3 protein. The top ten hold 9.1% of the sample, which has about 290,000 distinct CDR3 sequences, almost 8% seen once. Study-wide results and limits: One year post-transplant, T-cell counts and diversity were largely derived from T cells produced anew. At around two months after transplant, the alpha-beta T cells were reportedly derived from several hundred expanded clones that came from non-depleted graft cells. It was surviving recipient T cells and thymic progenitors that gave some patients high TCRbeta diversity at day 60.

Material: peripheral blood, obtained 360 days after TCRalphabeta/CD19-depleted stem cell transplant. The sequence was collected from a female patient between 2 and 15 years old who had a stem cell transplant for Fanconi anemia, so the T cells may come from the graft donor.

The CDR3 loop is CASSLDDFVLPYEQYF. Here the CDR3 DNA reads TGTGCCAGCAGCTTAGATGACTTCGTTCTACCCTACGAGCAGTACTTC. The chain carries TRBV11-2 and TRBJ2-7; D unclear. The V end was cut by 0 bases, the J end by 2 bases, with 14 bases between. The CDR3 spans 16 residues. The germline gives CDR1 SGHAT, CDR2 FQNNGV.